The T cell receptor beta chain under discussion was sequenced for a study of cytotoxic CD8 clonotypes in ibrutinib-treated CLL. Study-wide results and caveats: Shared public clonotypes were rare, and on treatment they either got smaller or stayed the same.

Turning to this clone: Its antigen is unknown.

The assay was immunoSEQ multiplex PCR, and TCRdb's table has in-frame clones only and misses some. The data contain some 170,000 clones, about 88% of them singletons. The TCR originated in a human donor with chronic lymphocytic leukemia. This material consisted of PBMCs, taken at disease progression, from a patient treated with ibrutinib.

CDR3 in amino acids: CAISGGSHEQYF. The DNA for the CDR3 is TGTGCCATCAGTGGCGGTAGCCACGAGCAGTACTTC. The chain carries TRBV10-3 and TRBJ2-7; D gene uncertain. The CDR3 consists of 12 residues. Germline-derived CDR1 and CDR2 are ENHRY and SYGVKD. Trimming took 4 bases from V and 5 from J, leaving 9 bases between them.